This TCR beta chain derives from a study of T cell changes during pregnancy in multiple sclerosis. The repertoire was sequenced with immunoSEQ multiplex PCR; TCRdb's copy has only in-frame clones and lacks some. The repertoire has under 70,000 clones, 90% to 95% of them found once; the top ten carry roughly 1.3%. With 5 bases removed from V and 0 bases from J, the gap between germline ends came to 17 bases. CDR3 length: 16 residues. The germline V gene encodes CDR1 SEHNR and CDR2 FQNEAQ (reference sequence). This sample comprised peripheral blood, obtained after pregnancy. The gene calls are TRBV7-9 and TRBJ2-7, with D maybe TRBD1 (6 bases). The clonotype was recovered from a female donor in good health, enrolled as a control in a pregnancy study. The CDR3 region is CASSLLRARGSYEQYF. The CDR3 DNA follows: TGTGCCAGCAGCCTCCTGAGGGCCAGGGGCTCCTACGAGCAGTACTTC.